This T cell receptor beta chain was observed in a study of CD8+CD57+ T cells in acquired aplastic anemia (dated by TCRdb to the late 2010s). Background for the entire study: DNA extracted from sorted CD4+ and CD8+ cells had a mean of approximately 3.3 ug, with a range of roughly 0.17 to 27.4 ug. CD8+CD57+ expansion was defined as a frequency above the mean frequency observed in healthy subjects. Broader findings and caveats from the paper: Between patients and healthy controls, no significant difference in CD8+ Simpson's diversity was found (P=0.060). Although roughly 29 CD8+ CDR3 sequences were shared by patients and controls, these sequences appeared highly expressed in patients and within the immunodominant clones of patients.

For this clonotype: The target of this receptor is not known. Per-base qualities were not stored, and no clone one base away is much larger.

TCR beta VDJ combination and CDR3 sequence profiling used genomic DNA as the template. An Illumina HiSeq 2000 was the platform used for TCR repertoire sequencing. The study's own analysis went as follows. TRBV/TRBJ rearrangement plots, CDR3 size and DJ length profiles, and Simpson's diversity index were used to assess repertoires. The immunodominant clone was defined as the most abundant DNA sequence in deep sequencing data. CDR3 amino acid sequences were screened for sharing across subjects and compared with published repertoires and the VDJdb database. TCRdb took the public reads, trimmed them with fastp at Q25, ran MiXCR for clone calling and kept in-frame beta chains. All rows with the same CDR3 protein become a single entry with the most common DNA and genes. The V and J calls shown here were made by TCRdb, not taken from the authors' results. Counted in this sample were 200,000 to 300,000 distinct CDR3 sequences; 82% of them appeared once. The top ten clones comprise approximately 40% of the sample.

Trimming costs V 0 bases and J 5 bases, and their ends lie 5 bases apart. For CDR1 and CDR2, the germline V gene lists SGHDT and YYEEEE. Taken from cysteine to phenylalanine, the CDR3 has 12 residues. Only the CDR3 DNA is retained, 36 bases long and in frame from the first base. Patients chosen for sequencing had shown expansion of CD8+CD57+ cells by flow cytometry. Every patient had severe acquired aplastic anemia, diagnosed using the International Study of Aplastic Anemia and Agranulocytosis and Camitta criteria. Patients had received no therapy at the time of blood sampling. In this study, sorted CD4+ and CD8+ T cells from the blood of healthy subjects and of severe aplastic anemia patients had their TCR repertoires deep-sequenced. Patients were enrolled under clinicaltrials.gov protocols 00001620, 01623167, 00001397, 00071045, 00081523 and 00961064 in the USA. Ficoll-Paque density gradient centrifugation was used to isolate peripheral blood mononuclear cells. Before DNA was extracted, CD4+ and CD8+ T cells were sorted using either FACS or magnetic beads.

This receptor was obtained from a human donor with aplastic anemia. In this chain, TRBV5-6 is recombined with TRBJ1-2; the D gene lacks a confident call. The source material was sorted CD4+, CD8+, or CD8+CD57+ T cells (not recorded which) from PBMCs. The DNA sequence is given as TGTGCCAGCAGCTTGGAGAGGTATGGCTACACCTTC. It specifies CASSLERYGYTF.